This T cell receptor beta chain was sequenced for a study of shared clonotypes between healthy human individuals. Study in general: With ages of 18 to 49, the donors were two women and three men.

Germline V gives CDR1 MNHNS, CDR2 SASEGT. The CDR3 has 14 amino acids. V gave up 4 bases and J gave up 7 bases, with 17 bases separating them. Adult Caucasians living in Nashville, Tennessee made up all of the donors. Data came from immunoSEQ multiplex PCR; TCRdb stores just in-frame clones and leaves some out. Of 400,000 to 600,000 clones in the sample, 75% to 80% were seen once. The chain carries TRBV6-1 and TRBJ2-7; D is possibly TRBD1 or TRBD2 (7 bases each). The sequenced material came from PBMCs. This TCR was recovered from a woman aged 40 to 55 in good health. Some clones in this sample may be carry-over from other donors' samples. CDR3 sequence: CASSGRGGAREQYF. The CDR3 bases are TGTGCCAGCAGTGGCAGGGGGGGGGCTCGGGAGCAGTACTTC.